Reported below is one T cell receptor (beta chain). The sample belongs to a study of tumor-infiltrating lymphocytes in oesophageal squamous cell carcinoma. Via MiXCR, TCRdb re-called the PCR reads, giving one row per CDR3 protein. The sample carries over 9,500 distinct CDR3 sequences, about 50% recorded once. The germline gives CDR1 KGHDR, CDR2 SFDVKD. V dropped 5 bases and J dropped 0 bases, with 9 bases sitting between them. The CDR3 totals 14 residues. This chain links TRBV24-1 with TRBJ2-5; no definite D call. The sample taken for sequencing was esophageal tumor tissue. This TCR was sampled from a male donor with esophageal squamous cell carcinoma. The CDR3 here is CATSGNAYQETQYF. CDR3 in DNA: TGTGCCACCAGTGGGAACGCTTACCAAGAGACCCAGTACTTC.